These 25 T cell receptor beta chains were sequenced from one sample in a study of blood T cell repertoires in COVID-19. Libraries were prepared by immunoSEQ multiplex PCR; TCRdb keeps only in-frame clonotypes and omits some of them. The sample records 270,000 or so clones, about 81% being singletons. What was sequenced was peripheral blood. These TCRs come from a human donor with COVID-19, enrolled during active disease. The donor label of this sample is uncertain.

This chain joins TRBV3-1 (or the pseudogene TRBV3-2) and TRBJ1-2; D perhaps matches TRBD1 (6 bases). Germline V gives CDR1 LGHDT, CDR2 YNNKEL (reference sequence). The V end was cut by 4 bases, the J end by 7 bases, with 19 bases between. The CDR3 spans 15 residues. The DNA for the CDR3 is TGTGCCAGCAGCCCGGGGGGGGGCAGCTCGAGTGGCTACACCTTC. Protein product: CASSPGGGSSSGYTF.

The genes are TRBV19 and TRBJ2-5; maybe TRBD1 (6 bases). This CDR3 has 15 amino acids. Germline-derived CDR1 and CDR2 are LNHDA and SQIVND (reference sequence). V was trimmed by 2 bases and J by 1 base, leaving 11 bases between them. The CDR3 sequence is CASSIQQGPQETQYF. DNA of the CDR3: TGTGCCAGTAGTATACAACAGGGCCCCCAAGAGACCCAGTACTTC.

The V call is TRBV9, the J call TRBJ1-1, with 9 bases aligning to TRBD1. The CDR3 is made up of 23 amino acids. In germline, CDR1 is SGDLS, CDR2 YYNGEE. The trim removed 0 bases at V and 0 bases at J, leaving 24 bases unmatched. The CDR3 DNA sequence: TGTGCCAGCAGCGTAGGCCCATGGGAGGTTACAGGGGGCCGGGGGTCTATGAACACTGAAGCTTTCTTT. Translation: CASSVGPWEVTGGRGSMNTEAFF.

The J gene is TRBJ1-5, the V gene TRBV4-1; 10 positions match TRBD1. CDR1 is MGHRA, CDR2 YSYEKL, per germline. Trimming took 1 base from V and 7 from J; bases not matched to a gene: 4. This CDR3 is 15 amino acids long. The CDR3 bases are TGCGCCAGCAGCCAAGGACAGGGGGCTTGGCAGCCCCAGCATTTT. Translated, it gives CASSQGQGAWQPQHF.

The chain joins TRBV19 to TRBJ2-7, with TRBD1 matching 9 bases. CDR3 length equals 15 residues. V lost 6 bases, J lost 4 bases, and 10 bases stayed unmatched. From germline, CDR1 is LNHDA and CDR2 SQIVND (reference sequence). CDR3 protein: CASSDPGTGIYEQYF. In nucleotides, the CDR3 is TGTGCCAGTAGCGACCCCGGGACAGGGATATACGAGCAGTACTTC.

This chain uses TRBV30 with TRBJ2-7; 8 nucleotides match TRBD2. The CDR3 totals 15 residues. With 0 bases clipped from V and 5 bases from J, the junction kept 9 bases outside the gene matches. CDR1 GTSNPN and CDR2 SVGIG come from the germline V gene (reference sequence). The CDR3 region is CAWSVGQREFHEQYF. CDR3 bases: TGTGCCTGGAGTGTAGGGCAGCGGGAGTTTCACGAGCAGTACTTC.

The chain is built from TRBV6-1 and TRBJ2-4, with TRBD2 identical over 9 bases. Per the germline V gene, CDR1 is MNHNS and CDR2 is SASEGT. The V and J ends lost 1 base and 1 base, in that order; junction bases with no gene match: 8. The CDR3 runs to 18 residues. CDR3 DNA: TGTGCCAGCAGTGAAGTGCGGGGGGGGGTTCAGGCCAAAAACATTCAGTACTTC. Encoded protein: CASSEVRGGVQAKNIQYF.

The chain combines TRBV7-2 with TRBJ1-2; TRBD1 is a possible D gene (6 bases). V dropped 4 bases and J dropped 8 bases, with 17 bases sitting between them. Germline V CDR1 and CDR2: SGHTA, FQGNSA. The CDR3 runs 14 residues. The CDR3 DNA sequence: TGTGCCAGCAGCTCCACCGGGGGGGCCAGCGGCTACACCTTC. Its translation is CASSSTGGASGYTF. Full variable domain (outside the CDR3, taken from reference TRBV7-2 and TRBJ1-2): GAGVSQSPSNKVTEKGKDVELRCDPISGHTALYWYRQSLGQGLEFLIYFQGNSAPDKSGLPSDRFSAERTGGSVSTLTIQRTQQEDSAVYLCASSSTGGASGYTFGSGTRLTVV.

The V and J genes are TRBV12-5 and TRBJ2-1; 10 nucleotides line up with TRBD2. The CDR3 has 20 residues. Germline V gene sequence: CDR1 LGHNT, CDR2 FRNRAP. J lost 0 bases, V lost 0 bases, and 11 bases had no gene match. CDR3 coding DNA: TGTGCTAGTGGTTTGGTACAATTGAGCGGGAGGGAAAGCTCCTACAATGAGCAGTTCTTC. Translating gives CASGLVQLSGRESSYNEQFF. Complete variable domain (other parts from reference TRBV12-5 and TRBJ2-1): DARVTQTPRHKVTEMGQEVTMRCQPILGHNTVFWYRQTMMQGLELLAYFRNRAPLDDSGMPKDRFSAEMPDATLATLKIQPSEPRDSAVYFCASGLVQLSGRESSYNEQFFGPGTRLTVL.

The chain carries TRBV3-1 (or the pseudogene TRBV3-2) and TRBJ2-2; 8 bases line up with TRBD2. With 0 bases clipped from V and 5 bases from J, the junction kept 17 bases outside the gene matches. The CDR3 is 20 residues long. The germline gives CDR1 LGHDT, CDR2 YNNKEL (reference sequence). The CDR3 region is CASSQDPPFSGTRWTGELFF. CDR3 DNA: TGTGCCAGCAGCCAAGATCCACCTTTTAGCGGGACTCGCTGGACCGGGGAGCTGTTTTTT.

This clone appeared a single time. The chain couples TRBV29-1 to TRBJ1-1; D perhaps matches TRBD1 (6 bases). From germline, CDR1 is SQVTM and CDR2 ANQGSEA. Trimming cost V 7 bases and J 5 bases, with 14 bases left between them. The CDR3 length is 12 residues. As DNA, the CDR3 is TGCAGCGGCCGGACAGCGGGAACTGAAGCTTTCTTT. This sequence encodes CSGRTAGTEAFF.

Comments on this clone: Different DNA sequences within this sample yield the same CDR3. This chain links TRBV5-1 with TRBJ2-2, with no clear D. Germline loops: CDR1 SGHRS, CDR2 YFSETQ. This CDR3 spans 14 amino acids. V was shortened by 0 bases and J by 1 base, with 4 bases between the two germline ends. DNA of the CDR3: TGCGCCAGCAGCTTGGTTCTGAACACCGGGGAGCTGTTTTTT. Encoded protein: CASSLVLNTGELFF.

This clone showed up many times. The V gene is TRBV11-2, the J gene TRBJ2-3; TRBD2 agrees at 7 bases. The CDR3 contains 15 residues. J gave up 4 bases and V 4 bases, and 8 bases lay outside the gene matches. Germline V gene lookup returns CDR1 SGHAT and CDR2 FQNNGV. The CDR3 DNA is TGTGCCAGCAGCTCCTCCGGGGGGTACTCAGATACGCAGTATTTT. It codes for CASSSSGGYSDTQYF.

This chain connects TRBV15 to TRBJ2-7, with a tentative D call TRBD1 (6 bases). V lost 5 bases and J lost 3, with 20 bases in between. The CDR3 is 16 amino acids. The germline V gene has CDR1 LNHNV and CDR2 YYDKDF (reference sequence). CDR3 sequence: CATSPLPTGLVYEQYF. The CDR3 coding sequence is TGTGCCACCAGCCCCCTGCCGACAGGCCTGGTCTACGAGCAGTACTTC. The full variable domain, completed using reference TRBV15 and TRBJ2-7, is DAMVIQNPRYQVTQFGKPVTLSCSQTLNHNVMYWYQQKSSQAPKLLFHYYDKDFNNEADTPDNFQSRRPNTSFCFLDIRSPGLGDTAMYLCATSPLPTGLVYEQYFGPGTRLTVT.

The V call is TRBV6-1, the J call TRBJ2-3; 12 bases line up with TRBD1. CDR3 length equals 17 residues. The trim removed 4 bases at V and 5 bases at J, leaving 10 bases unmatched. Germline assignment: CDR1 MNHNS and CDR2 SASEGT. The CDR3, as DNA: TGTGCCAGCAGTGCCGAGGGGACAGGGGGCTTCGGAGATACGCAGTATTTT. Amino acids: CASSAEGTGGFGDTQYF.

The genes are TRBV9 and TRBJ2-7; possible D gene TRBD2, 7 bases. The CDR3 is made up of 14 amino acids. The V end lost 4 bases, the J end lost 3 bases, and 14 bases lay between the germline ends. Looked up from germline, CDR1 is SGDLS and CDR2 is YYNGEE. CDR3 sequence: CASSPEGGGYEQYF. The DNA of the CDR3 is TGTGCCAGCAGCCCCGAGGGAGGGGGCTACGAGCAGTACTTC.

This clone has only one observation. The chain has TRBV6-5 and TRBJ2-3; 8 bases match TRBD2. The CDR3 has 14 amino acids. Germline V gene data show CDR1 as MNHEY and CDR2 as SVGAGI. The V and J ends lost 6 bases and 2 bases, in that order; junction bases with no gene match: 4. The CDR3 reads CASSRSGNTDTQYF. The CDR3 DNA reads as TGTGCCAGCAGCCGTAGCGGGAACACAGATACGCAGTATTTT.

This CDR3 reads CARSLPPMTDGYTF. The CDR3 bases are TGTGCCAGAAGCTTGCCTCCTATGACAGATGGCTACACCTTC. This chain links TRBV5-3 with TRBJ1-2; tentative D call: TRBD1 (5 bases). TRBV5-3 belongs to the ORF category, with a function that is uncertain. The CDR3 is made up of 14 amino acids. Trimming took off 1 base at V and 6 bases at J, with 13 bases between the two ends.

The rearrangement links TRBV7-8 to TRBJ2-7; TRBD2 is a possible D gene (7 bases). Germline V gene data show CDR1 as SGHVS and CDR2 as FQNEAQ. This CDR3 is built from 16 residues. Trimming removed 5 bases from V and 6 bases from J, with 23 bases in between. This CDR3 reads CASSALAPGAASEQYF. In DNA, the CDR3 is TGTGCCAGCAGCGCACTAGCGCCAGGGGCAGCGTCCGAGCAGTACTTC.

This chain uses TRBV4-1 with TRBJ1-5; TRBD1 might be the D (5 bases). CDR3 length equals 17 residues. The germline CDR1 and CDR2 sequences are MGHRA and YSYEKL. Trimming took off 1 base at V and 2 bases at J, with 15 bases between the two ends. The CDR3 sequence: CASSQVWGTSGNQPQHF. The DNA for the CDR3 is TGCGCCAGCAGCCAAGTATGGGGGACTTCAGGCAATCAGCCCCAGCATTTT.

The rearrangement uses TRBV11-3 and TRBJ2-2; 12 nucleotides align to TRBD2. CDR3 length equals 19 residues. J lost 0 bases, V lost 3 bases, and 8 bases had no gene match. Germline V CDR1 and CDR2: SGHNT, YENEEA. CDR3 sequence (DNA): TGTGCCAGCAGCTTTAAGACTAGCGGGAGTTCCGCGAACACCGGGGAGCTGTTTTTT. Amino acid sequence: CASSFKTSGSSANTGELFF.

The chain couples TRBV2 to TRBJ1-5, with a possible D match to TRBD1 (5 bases). This CDR3 has 15 amino acids. Germline V gene data show CDR1 as SNHLY and CDR2 as FYNNEI. V was clipped by 8 bases and J by 2 bases, with 16 bases between them. The CDR3: CASQKEGDGNQPQHF. The CDR3 region has the DNA TGTGCCAGCCAAAAAGAAGGGGATGGCAATCAGCCCCAGCATTTT.

The V and J genes are TRBV27 and TRBJ1-1, with D unclear. The CDR3 consists of 11 residues. Trimming took off 0 bases at V and 10 bases at J, with 6 bases between the two ends. Per the germline V gene, CDR1 is MNHEY and CDR2 is SMNVEV (reference sequence). The CDR3 spells CASSLSSGAFF. The DNA of the CDR3 is TGTGCCAGCAGTTTATCGTCAGGAGCTTTCTTT.

The V and J genes are TRBV5-4 and TRBJ2-5, with TRBD2 as a possible D gene (6 bases). CDR1 and CDR2 from the germline V gene are SGHNT and YYREEE (reference sequence). This CDR3 contains 14 residues. With 0 bases removed from V and 5 bases from J, the gap between germline ends came to 11 bases. CDR3 protein: CASSLAGVGETQYF. The CDR3 bases are TGTGCCAGCAGCTTGGCGGGAGTTGGGGAGACCCAGTACTTC.

The gene calls are TRBV11-2 and TRBJ1-2; TRBD1 agrees at 8 bases. From germline, CDR1 is SGHAT and CDR2 FQNNGV. Trimming took 2 bases from V and 6 from J; bases not matched to a gene: 2. This CDR3 is built from 13 residues. The DNA for the CDR3 is TGTGCCAGCAGCTTAACAGGGGGGGATGGCTACACCTTC. Its translation is CASSLTGGDGYTF.